Reported below is one TCR beta chain. Measured with immunoSEQ multiplex PCR; TCRdb has only the in-frame clones, and not every one. Of approximately 46,000 clones detected, about 82% appear once; the ten largest clones hold over 12%. This entry comes from a study of blood T cell repertoires in COVID-19. Whole-study context: Samples taken during acute and convalescent COVID-19 were collected in the United States, Italy and Spain.

The CDR3 sequence is 15 residues long. The germline gives CDR1 MNHEY, CDR2 SMNVEV (reference sequence). The V end lost 4 bases, the J end lost 0 bases, and 10 bases lay between the germline ends. The sequence was obtained from a human donor in a cohort sampled during active COVID-19. The chain joins TRBV27 to TRBJ1-5; D is unclear. Sequenced material: peripheral blood. The CDR3 coding sequence is TGTGCCAGCAGTTGGAGCGGTCTTAGCAATCAGCCCCAGCATTTT. It yields the protein CASSWSGLSNQPQHF.